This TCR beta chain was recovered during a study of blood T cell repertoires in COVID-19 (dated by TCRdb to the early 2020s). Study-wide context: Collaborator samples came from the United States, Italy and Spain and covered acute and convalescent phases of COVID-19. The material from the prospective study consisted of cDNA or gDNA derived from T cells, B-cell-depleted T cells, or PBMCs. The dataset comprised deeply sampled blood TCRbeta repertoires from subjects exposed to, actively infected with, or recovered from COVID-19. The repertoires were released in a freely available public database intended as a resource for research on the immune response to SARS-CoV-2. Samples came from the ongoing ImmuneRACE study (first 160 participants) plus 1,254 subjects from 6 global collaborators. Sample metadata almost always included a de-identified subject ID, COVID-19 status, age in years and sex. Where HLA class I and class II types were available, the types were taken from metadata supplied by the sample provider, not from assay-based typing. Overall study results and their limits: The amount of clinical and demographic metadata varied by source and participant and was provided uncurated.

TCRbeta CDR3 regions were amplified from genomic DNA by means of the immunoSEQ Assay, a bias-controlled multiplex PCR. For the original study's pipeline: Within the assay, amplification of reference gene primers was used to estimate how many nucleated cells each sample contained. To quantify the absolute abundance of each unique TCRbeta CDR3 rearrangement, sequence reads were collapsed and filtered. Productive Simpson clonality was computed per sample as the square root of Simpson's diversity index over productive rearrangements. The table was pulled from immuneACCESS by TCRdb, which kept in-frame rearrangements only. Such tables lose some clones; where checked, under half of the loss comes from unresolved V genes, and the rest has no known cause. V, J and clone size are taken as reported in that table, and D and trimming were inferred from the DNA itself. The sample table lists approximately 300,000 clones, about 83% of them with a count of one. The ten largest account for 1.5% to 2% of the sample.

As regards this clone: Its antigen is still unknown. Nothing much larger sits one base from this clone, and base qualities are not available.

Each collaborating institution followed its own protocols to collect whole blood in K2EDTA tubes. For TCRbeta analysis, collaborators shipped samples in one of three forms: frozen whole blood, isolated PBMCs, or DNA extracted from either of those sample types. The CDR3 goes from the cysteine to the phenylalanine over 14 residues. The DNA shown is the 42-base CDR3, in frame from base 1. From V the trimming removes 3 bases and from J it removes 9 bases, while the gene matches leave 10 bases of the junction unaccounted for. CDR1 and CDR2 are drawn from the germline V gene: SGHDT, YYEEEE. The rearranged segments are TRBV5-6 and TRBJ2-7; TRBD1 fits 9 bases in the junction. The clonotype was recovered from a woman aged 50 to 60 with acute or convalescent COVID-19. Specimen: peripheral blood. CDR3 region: CASSSETGTGRQYF. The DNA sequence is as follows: TGTGCCAGCAGCTCGGAAACCGGGACAGGGCGGCAGTACTTC.